A selection of T cell receptor beta chains follows, all from one sample in a study of shared clonotypes between healthy human individuals. Repertoires were generated with immunoSEQ multiplex PCR, while TCRdb's copy carries only in-frame clones and drops some. Of over a million clones in the sample, around 78% were seen once. Sequences were obtained from memory CD4+ T cells from PBMCs. The receptors were gathered from a man aged 18 to 30 in good health. Some clones in this sample may be carry-over from other donors' samples. Both conserved end residues are part of each CDR3. Fields, in order: V gene, D gene, J gene, clone size, CDR3 DNA, CDR3 protein. The D gene is left open where the match is weak. A row's size may be missing; if present it is once, few, many or a size class.

V: TRBV27; D: NA; J: TRBJ2-5; size: NA; DNA: TGTGCCAGCAGTACAGGGTATGCGGAGACCCAGTACTTC; CDR3: CASSTGYAETQYF
V: TRBV9; D: NA; J: TRBJ2-3; size: NA; DNA: TGTGCCAGCAGCGTAGCTGGCCTCCCAGATACGCAGTATTTT; CDR3: CASSVAGLPDTQYF
V: TRBV5-1; D: TRBD2; J: TRBJ2-3; size: NA; DNA: TGCGCCAGCAGCGTGGGCCCCACTAGCGGTAATAGGGTGGATACGCAGTATTTT; CDR3: CASSVGPTSGNRVDTQYF
V: TRBV21-1; D: NA; J: TRBJ1-5; size: NA; DNA: TGTGCCAGCAGCAAAGCGCAGTCAGGGGGCTTGGGCAATCAGCCCCAGCATTTT; CDR3: CASSKAQSGGLGNQPQHF
V: TRBV19; D: NA; J: TRBJ2-3; size: NA; DNA: TGTGCCAGTATGGGGACGCGCGATACGCAGTATTTT; CDR3: CASMGTRDTQYF
V: TRBV18; D: TRBD1; J: TRBJ1-2; size: NA; DNA: TGTGCCAGCTCACCGACAGGGGCCAACTATGGCTACACCTTC; CDR3: CASSPTGANYGYTF
V: TRBV9; D: NA; J: TRBJ1-2; size: NA; DNA: TGTGCCAGCAGCGTAGATCTGACTGGCGGCTACACCTTC; CDR3: CASSVDLTGGYTF
V: TRBV4-1; D: NA; J: TRBJ2-7; size: many; DNA: TGCGCCAGCAGCCAATCCGACAGACACGAGCAGTACTTC; CDR3: CASSQSDRHEQYF
V: TRBV5-1; D: NA; J: TRBJ1-2; size: NA; DNA: TGCGCCAGCAGCTTAGGCAGGGTGGTAAACTATGGCTACACCTTC; CDR3: CASSLGRVVNYGYTF
V: TRBV7-9; D: TRBD1; J: TRBJ2-4; size: few; DNA: TGTGCCAGCAGCTTAGTTAACAGGGGGGATCTAGGGATTCAGTACTTC; CDR3: CASSLVNRGDLGIQYF
V: TRBV23-1; D: TRBD2; J: TRBJ2-1; size: NA; DNA: TGCGCCAGCAGTCAAGAGGGCTCGGAAGCGGGAGGCTCCTACAATGAGCAGTTCTTC; CDR3: CASSQEGSEAGGSYNEQFF
V: TRBV4-1; D: NA; J: TRBJ2-1; size: NA; DNA: TGCGCCAGCAGCCCCTTGGGACTCCTCTACAATGAGCAGTTCTTC; CDR3: CASSPLGLLYNEQFF
V: TRBV7-3; D: TRBD2; J: TRBJ2-1; size: once; DNA: TGTGCCAGCAGCATACAGAGCGGGAGTGACAATGAGCAGTTCTTC; CDR3: CASSIQSGSDNEQFF
V: TRBV6-5; D: TRBD1; J: TRBJ2-3; size: NA; DNA: TGTGCCAGCAGTTACTCGATGGCAGGGGGTGCACGTACGCAGTATTTT; CDR3: CASSYSMAGGARTQYF
V: TRBV7-9; D: NA; J: TRBJ1-1; size: NA; DNA: TGTGCCAGCAGCTTGGACCCGGCAGGGTTTCGCGCTTTCTTT; CDR3: CASSLDPAGFRAFF
V: TRBV5-4; D: TRBD2; J: TRBJ2-3; size: once; DNA: TGTGCCAGCAGCCCTCGGACTAGCGGGAGTGGCACAGATACGCAGTATTTT; CDR3: CASSPRTSGSGTDTQYF